Listed here are 10 T cell receptor beta chains from one sample, sequenced in a study of T-cell memory formation after mild COVID-19. Using its own MiXCR run on the 5' RACE reads, TCRdb lists one record per CDR3 protein. The table has about 540,000 distinct CDR3 sequences, about a fifth seen once. Sequenced: PBMCs or a T cell subset sorted from them (not recorded which). These receptors were obtained from an adult woman who had mild COVID-19 (a few samples of this study predate the infection). Cell type and time point are not known.

This clonotype was recorded a few times. The chain recombines TRBV14 with TRBJ2-3; the D gene is possibly TRBD2 (6 bases). The length of the CDR3 is 13 residues. The germline V gene has CDR1 SGHDN and CDR2 FVKESK. Trimming removed 4 bases at V and 4 bases at J, with 9 bases between. CDR3 amino acids: CASSPRLADTQYF. The DNA for the CDR3 is TGTGCCAGCAGCCCGCGACTAGCAGATACGCAGTATTTT.

The chain carries TRBV11-2 and TRBJ2-4; unclear D gene. The V gene's germline CDR1 is SGHAT and CDR2 FQNNGV. Between the trimmed V and J ends, which lost 2 bases and 2 bases, there was a span of 7 bases. The CDR3 has 14 residues. CDR3 DNA sequence: TGTGCCAGCAGCTTACTGGGGACCAAAAACATTCAGTACTTC. Encoded protein: CASSLLGTKNIQYF. Supplemented by reference TRBV11-2 and TRBJ2-4, the full variable domain reads EAGVAQSPRYKIIEKRQSVAFWCNPISGHATLYWYQQILGQGPKLLIQFQNNGVVDDSQLPKDRFSAERLKGVDSTLKIQPAKLEDSAVYLCASSLLGTKNIQYFGAGTRLSVL.

This sequence joins TRBV7-9 and TRBJ1-5, with a possible D match to TRBD1 (6 bases). Trimming removed 1 base at V and 0 bases at J, with 16 bases between. Germline V gives CDR1 SEHNR, CDR2 FQNEAQ (reference sequence). This CDR3 has 18 amino acids. Written as DNA, the CDR3 is TGTGCCAGCAGCTTAGGGGCCGGACAGCCGTATAGCAATCAGCCCCAGCATTTT. It is translated as CASSLGAGQPYSNQPQHF.

This clonotype showed up just once. V is TRBV19 and J is TRBJ1-2, with TRBD1 as a possible D gene (5 bases). V lost 5 bases, J lost 8 bases, and 12 bases lay in between. The germline CDR1 and CDR2 sequences are LNHDA and SQIVND (reference sequence). The CDR3 spans 12 residues. CDR3 sequence (DNA): TGTGCCAGTAGTGGGGCCAGAAGCGGCTACACCTTC. Its protein product is CASSGARSGYTF.

This clonotype was seen ten or more times. The chain uses TRBV28 and TRBJ1-4, with 7 bases matching TRBD1. Germline V gene lookup returns CDR1 MDHEN and CDR2 SYDVKM. V shed 6 bases, J shed 0 bases, and the junction held 4 bases outside the gene matches. The CDR3 consists of 15 residues. The CDR3, as DNA: TGTGCCAGCAGGGGGACAGCGGCAACTAATGAAAAACTGTTTTTT. Translating gives CASRGTAATNEKLFF.

This clonotype has only a few counts. The chain joins TRBV25-1 to TRBJ2-7; D is unclear. Germline lookup yields CDR1 MGHDK and CDR2 SYGVNS. This CDR3 contains 16 residues. The V and J ends lost 6 bases and 2 bases respectively, with 20 bases between them. Written as DNA, the CDR3 is TGTGCCAGCAGCTCGAACACAGTGACCGAGACCTACGAGCAGTACTTC. The encoded protein is CASSSNTVTETYEQYF.

This clonotype was detected a few times. CDR3 protein: CSARIAADTQYF. The CDR3 coding sequence is TGCAGTGCTAGGATAGCAGCGGATACGCAGTATTTT. The chain recombines TRBV20-1 with TRBJ2-3, with D unclear. The CDR3 loop spans 12 amino acids. V was cut by 3 bases and J by 6 bases, with 10 bases left in between. Germline assignment: CDR1 DFQATT and CDR2 SNEGSKA (reference sequence).

The V call is TRBV5-1, the J call TRBJ2-5; the match to TRBD2 covers 8 bases. Per the germline V gene, CDR1 is SGHRS and CDR2 is YFSETQ. V dropped 4 bases and J dropped 0; count of bases not matched to a gene: 11. This CDR3 spans 17 amino acids. This CDR3 is CASSSLITSGYQETQYF. In DNA form, the CDR3 reads TGCGCCAGCAGCAGCTTGATAACTAGCGGTTACCAAGAGACCCAGTACTTC.

This clonotype was observed a handful of times. This chain uses TRBV30 with TRBJ1-5, with D unresolved. Germline lookup yields CDR1 GTSNPN and CDR2 SVGIG (reference sequence). V was cut by 2 bases and J by 8 bases, with 13 bases left in between. The CDR3 extends over 13 amino acids. The CDR3 loop is CAWSFPPGEPQHF. The CDR3 DNA reads TGTGCCTGGAGTTTTCCCCCCGGGGAGCCCCAGCATTTT.

This clonotype was seen more than once but under ten times. The chain employs TRBV6-5 and TRBJ2-7, with TRBD1 matching over 7 bases. In germline, CDR1 is MNHEY, CDR2 SVGAGI. The CDR3 covers 15 residues. The V segment lost 6 bases and the J segment 2 bases; nucleotides outside the gene matches: 10. The CDR3 DNA follows: TGTGCCAGCAGACCCCCGGGACAGCTAACCTACGAGCAGTACTTC. It encodes CASRPPGQLTYEQYF.